The 18 T cell receptor beta chains below were found in one sample sequenced in a study of patients and donors after allogeneic stem cell transplantation. TCRdb called the RT-PCR reads again in MiXCR, with one record for every CDR3 protein. The repertoire holds roughly 940,000 distinct CDR3 sequences, with about a sixth as singletons. Sequences were obtained from blood, either unsorted or a sorted T cell fraction (not recorded which). The receptors originated from a human donor who was either an allogeneic HSCT recipient or a stem cell or donor lymphocyte infusion donor (not recorded which). It is not recorded whose cells these are; they may come from a transplant donor.

This sequence joins TRBV5-1 and TRBJ1-1, with D maybe TRBD1 (6 bases). The CDR3 contains 15 residues. Germline V gene lookup returns CDR1 SGHRS and CDR2 YFSETQ. The ends were cut back, 4 bases at V and 1 base at J, with 14 bases in the middle. CDR3 in amino acids: CASSERQDSNTEAFF. Here the CDR3 DNA reads TGCGCCAGCAGCGAACGACAGGACTCGAACACTGAAGCTTTCTTT. The full variable domain, its missing parts supplied by reference TRBV5-1 and TRBJ1-1, is KAGVTQTPRYLIKTRGQQVTLSCSPISGHRSVSWYQQTPGQGLQFLFEYFSETQRNKGNFPGRFSGRQFSNSRSEMNVSTLELGDSALYLCASSERQDSNTEAFFGQGTRLTVV.

The rearrangement joins TRBV18 to TRBJ2-7, with 7 bases fitting TRBD2. The CDR3 length is 15 residues. Germline lookup yields CDR1 KGHSH and CDR2 LQKENI. Trimming removed 2 bases from V and 4 bases from J; junction bases left unmatched: 8. CDR3 sequence (DNA): TGTGCCAGCTCACCAGCGGGGGTAGATAGATACGAGCAGTACTTC. Translation gives CASSPAGVDRYEQYF.

The chain couples TRBV20-1 to TRBJ2-7; perhaps TRBD1 as D (5 bases). V lost 6 bases and J lost 0, with 9 bases in between. The germline V gene has CDR1 DFQATT and CDR2 SNEGSKA (reference sequence). This CDR3 spans 12 amino acids. CDR3 sequence reads: CSAWGSSYEQYF. The CDR3, as DNA: TGCAGTGCCTGGGGCAGCTCCTACGAGCAGTACTTC.

The chain has TRBV12-3 or TRBV12-4 and TRBJ2-3, with 7 bases lining up with TRBD1. V dropped 3 bases and J dropped 2; count of bases not matched to a gene: 5. CDR3 length: 15 amino acids. For the CDR3, the DNA is TGTGCCAGCAGTTTTCGGACAGGTTTCACAGATACGCAGTATTTT. The encoded protein is CASSFRTGFTDTQYF.

CDR3 protein: CSVEEADSYEQYF. The CDR3 nucleotides are TGCAGCGTTGAAGAAGCAGACTCCTACGAGCAGTACTTC. The V call is TRBV29-1, the J call TRBJ2-7; D unresolved. The V and J ends lost 0 bases and 0 bases respectively, with 6 bases between them. The germline V gene encodes CDR1 SQVTM and CDR2 ANQGSEA. The CDR3 length is 13 residues.

This clonotype has ten or more counts. The chain employs TRBV18 and TRBJ2-1; D is possibly TRBD1 or TRBD2 (5 bases each). Between the trimmed V and J ends, which lost 6 bases and 8 bases, there was a span of 8 bases. This CDR3 contains 11 residues. The germline V gene encodes CDR1 KGHSH and CDR2 LQKENI. The CDR3 DNA follows: TGTGCCAGCTCGGGGGTGGATGAGCAGTTCTTC. This sequence encodes CASSGVDEQFF.

This sequence joins TRBV12-3 or TRBV12-4 and TRBJ2-1; a possible D gene is TRBD2 (5 bases). This CDR3 comprises 15 residues. V gave up 6 bases and J gave up 2 bases, with 14 bases separating them. The CDR3: CASSLSSSPYNEQFF. The CDR3 DNA reads as TGTGCCAGCAGCCTCTCTAGCAGTCCCTACAATGAGCAGTTCTTC.

The J gene is TRBJ2-1, the V gene TRBV5-1, with D hard to call. Germline CDR1 reads SGHRS; CDR2 reads YFSETQ. V dropped 0 bases and J dropped 0 bases, with 7 bases sitting between them. CDR3 length equals 15 residues. This chain's CDR3 is CASSLAQSSYNEQFF. The CDR3 DNA is TGCGCCAGCAGCTTGGCACAGAGCTCCTACAATGAGCAGTTCTTC.

This clonotype appeared many times. This chain links TRBV7-2 with TRBJ1-2, with 9 bases identical to TRBD1. The CDR3 sequence is 15 residues long. Germline trimming cut 5 bases from V and 4 bases from J; bases unmatched to any gene: 8. Germline loops: CDR1 SGHTA, CDR2 FQGNSA. The CDR3 nucleotides read TGTGCCAGCAGCCTGGGGACAGGGTCGGGCTATGGCTACACCTTC. Its translation: CASSLGTGSGYGYTF.

The chain uses TRBV5-1 and TRBJ2-2; a weak D match, TRBD1 (5 bases). This CDR3 is built from 15 residues. The V end lost 4 bases, the J end lost 4 bases, and 14 bases lay between the germline ends. Germline V lookup: CDR1 SGHRS, CDR2 YFSETQ. The CDR3 DNA reads as TGCGCCAGCAGCAGTGGCTTAGGGGCCACCGGGGAGCTGTTTTTT. It specifies CASSSGLGATGELFF.

This clonotype was found many times. The rearrangement joins TRBV5-1 to TRBJ2-5; TRBD1 is a possible D gene (6 bases). Looked up from germline, CDR1 is SGHRS and CDR2 is YFSETQ. The germline V and J ends were trimmed by 2 bases and 7 bases, with 24 bases remaining between them. The CDR3 is 17 amino acids. The CDR3 here is CASSFSHGQPDSRTQYF. In DNA, the CDR3 is TGCGCCAGCAGCTTTTCACATGGTCAACCGGACAGCAGGACCCAGTACTTC.

The rearrangement links TRBV7-3 to TRBJ2-2, with 8 bases aligning to TRBD2. With 5 bases clipped from V and 7 bases from J, the junction kept 12 bases outside the gene matches. The CDR3 runs 16 residues. Germline V CDR1 and CDR2: SGHTA, FQGTGA. DNA for the CDR3: TGTGCCAGCAGCAAGACTGGGACTAGTCCCGTCGGGGAGCTGTTTTTT. Protein sequence: CASSKTGTSPVGELFF.

The chain links TRBV12-3 or TRBV12-4 to TRBJ2-7; TRBD2 is a possible D gene (6 bases). This CDR3 spans 14 amino acids. Trimming stripped 5 bases from V and 5 bases from J, with 16 bases between. CDR3 DNA: TGTGCCAGCAGTCCTTCTAGCGTGGGGCACGAGCAGTACTTC. It yields the protein CASSPSSVGHEQYF.

There are a few counts of this clonotype. The chain uses TRBV7-9 and TRBJ2-1, with 10 bases aligning to TRBD2. Unmatched junction bases numbered 11, after V lost 9 bases and J lost 0 bases. The CDR3 consists of 17 residues. The V gene's germline CDR1 is SEHNR and CDR2 FQNEAQ (reference sequence). As DNA, the CDR3 is TGTGCCAGTCTCGGAGAGCGGGAGGGCCCCTCCTACAATGAGCAGTTCTTC. Amino acids: CASLGEREGPSYNEQFF.

This clonotype was observed at least ten times. This chain joins TRBV20-1 and TRBJ2-1, with 13 bases lining up with TRBD2. J was trimmed by 4 bases and V by 3 bases; bases with no gene match: 3. From germline, CDR1 is DFQATT and CDR2 SNEGSKA (reference sequence). The CDR3 totals 15 residues. CDR3 sequence: CSARTSGGPYNEQFF. The DNA for the CDR3 is TGCAGTGCTAGGACTAGCGGGGGGCCTTACAATGAGCAGTTCTTC.

The chain recombines TRBV29-1 with TRBJ2-4; 9 bases match TRBD1. CDR1 is SQVTM and CDR2 is ANQGSEA in the germline V gene. The junction had 10 bases not matched to a gene; V was cut back by 6 bases and J by 1 base. This CDR3 has 16 residues. CDR3 DNA: TGCAGCGTAGACAACAGGGGGCGTGGGGCCAAAAACATTCAGTACTTC. It translates to CSVDNRGRGAKNIQYF. The whole variable domain, remainder taken from reference TRBV29-1 and TRBJ2-4, is SAVISQKPSRDICQRGTSLTIQCQVDSQVTMMFWYRQQPGQSLTLIATANQGSEATYESGFVIDKFPISRPNLTFSTLTVSNMSPEDSSIYLCSVDNRGRGAKNIQYFGAGTRLSVL.

The chain has TRBV3-1 and TRBJ2-7, with a weak D call TRBD2 (5 bases). In germline, CDR1 is LGHDT, CDR2 YNNKEL (reference sequence). This CDR3 is 17 amino acids long. Trimming took off 4 bases at V and 3 bases at J, with 22 bases between the two ends. The CDR3 is CASSLSGLHSSLYEQYF. CDR3 coding DNA: TGTGCCAGCAGCCTCTCAGGACTCCACTCCAGCCTCTACGAGCAGTACTTC.

This clonotype was picked up a small number of times. This chain links TRBV13 with TRBJ2-1; the match to TRBD2 covers 8 bases. Germline V gene data show CDR1 as PRHDT and CDR2 as FYEKMQ (reference sequence). Losses at the gene ends were 8 bases for V and 9 bases for J; bases not matched to a gene: 15. The CDR3 loop spans 15 amino acids. For the CDR3, the DNA is TGTGCCAGCGGACCGCGGGAGGAAGCCCCTTCTGAGCAGTTCTTC. Translating it yields CASGPREEAPSEQFF.